Given below is one T cell receptor (beta chain) in context. The germline gives CDR1 DFQATT, CDR2 SNEGSKA (reference sequence). V gave up 1 base and J gave up 4 bases, with 16 bases separating them. The CDR3 consists of 15 residues. TCRdb re-called the 5' RACE reads with MiXCR, one entry per CDR3 protein. Among under 550,000 distinct CDR3 sequences listed, 15% to 20% were seen once. This sample is drawn from a study of T-cell memory formation after mild COVID-19. The receptor was isolated from a man between 18 and 35 years old who had mild COVID-19 (a few samples of this study predate the infection). Cell type and time point are not known. The chain recombines TRBV20-1 with TRBJ1-1, with unresolved D. Sequencing input: PBMCs or a T cell subset sorted from them (not recorded which). For the CDR3, the DNA is TGCAGTGCTAGAGGAAGGTGGGCCAGACCCACTGAAGCTTTCTTT. Protein sequence: CSARGRWARPTEAFF.